The 17 T cell receptor beta chains in this list originate from one sample, sequenced in a study of patients and donors after allogeneic stem cell transplantation. TCRdb ran MiXCR on the RT-PCR reads and lists one entry per CDR3 protein. Of about 400,000 distinct CDR3 sequences in the sample, approximately 16% are singletons; the top ten hold just over 7%. What was sequenced was blood, either unsorted or a sorted T cell fraction (not recorded which). The receptor source for this set is a human donor who was either an allogeneic HSCT recipient or a stem cell or donor lymphocyte infusion donor (not recorded which). It is not recorded whose cells these are; they may come from a transplant donor.

The rearrangement joins TRBV28 to TRBJ2-2, with 8 bases fitting TRBD1. Per germline, CDR1 MDHEN and CDR2 SYDVKM. The CDR3 is made up of 16 amino acids. The V gene end was trimmed by 4 bases and the J gene end by 6 bases; junction bases not matched to a gene: 10. The CDR3 coding sequence is TGTGCCAGCAGTTGGACAGGGAGCTTAATAGCCGGGGAGCTGTTTTTT. It yields the protein CASSWTGSLIAGELFF.

The V gene is TRBV7-3, the J gene TRBJ1-1; D unclear. The V end was cut by 5 bases, the J end by 1 base, with 11 bases between. The CDR3 is made up of 14 amino acids. The germline V gene encodes CDR1 SGHTA and CDR2 FQGTGA. The CDR3 region is CASSPPRKNTEAFF. The CDR3 nucleotides read TGTGCCAGCAGCCCCCCCCGGAAGAACACTGAAGCTTTCTTT.

The chain couples TRBV28 to TRBJ1-5; D remains ambiguous. Germline CDR1 MDHEN, CDR2 SYDVKM. V dropped 6 bases and J dropped 6 bases, with 15 bases sitting between them. There are 14 residues in the CDR3. CDR3 residues: CASSLPGLTQPQHF. CDR3 in DNA: TGTGCCAGCAGCCTTCCCGGATTAACTCAGCCCCAGCATTTT.

This clonotype was picked up many times. The V gene is TRBV15, the J gene TRBJ2-2; TRBD2 agrees at 9 bases. Unmatched junction bases numbered 6, after V lost 10 bases and J lost 3 bases. Germline values: CDR1 LNHNV, CDR2 YYDKDF (reference sequence). The CDR3 sequence is 14 residues long. CDR3 protein: CAIRTSVDTGELFF. CDR3 bases: TGTGCCATCAGGACTAGCGTCGACACCGGGGAGCTGTTTTTT.

This clonotype has a count of ten or more. This chain uses TRBV6-5 with TRBJ2-1; 7 bases line up with TRBD2. V lost 0 bases to trimming and J lost 4 bases; unmatched junction nucleotides: 12. Germline V CDR1 and CDR2: MNHEY, SVGAGI. The CDR3 length is 18 residues. The CDR3 protein is CASSYSLLLALEYNEQFF. In nucleotides, the CDR3 is TGTGCCAGCAGTTACTCTCTTCTACTAGCGTTGGAATACAATGAGCAGTTCTTC.

The rearrangement uses TRBV20-1 and TRBJ1-5; no reliable D call. The V gene's germline CDR1 is DFQATT and CDR2 SNEGSKA (reference sequence). The ends were cut back, 3 bases at V and 0 bases at J, with 9 bases in the middle. This CDR3 contains 14 residues. CDR3 in amino acids: CSASGQLSNQPQHF. The CDR3 DNA sequence: TGCAGTGCTAGTGGGCAACTTAGCAATCAGCCCCAGCATTTT.

CDR3 region: CASSLRDNYGYTF. The CDR3 DNA reads TGTGCCAGCAGCTTGCGAGATAACTATGGCTACACCTTC. The V gene is TRBV11-2, the J gene TRBJ1-2; no reliable D call. Looked up from germline, CDR1 is SGHAT and CDR2 is FQNNGV. V lost 3 bases, J lost 1 base, and 6 bases lay in between. The CDR3 totals 13 residues.

V and J are TRBV5-1 and TRBJ2-3; D unclear. Trimming removed 4 bases at V and 3 bases at J, with 15 bases between. The germline CDR1 and CDR2 sequences are SGHRS and YFSETQ. The CDR3 is 15 residues long. The CDR3 here is CASSEDLGHTDTQYF. The DNA for the CDR3 is TGCGCCAGCAGCGAGGACCTTGGGCATACAGATACGCAGTATTTT.

The chain has TRBV11-1 and TRBJ2-1, with 13 bases that match TRBD2. The CDR3 covers 18 residues. The V and J ends lost 4 bases and 4 bases, in that order; junction bases with no gene match: 10. The V gene's germline CDR1 is SGHAT and CDR2 FQDESV (reference sequence). The DNA for the CDR3 is TGTGCCAGCAGCTCCAAACAGACTAGCGGGAGGTTATACAATGAGCAGTTCTTC. It translates to CASSSKQTSGRLYNEQFF.

In its sample, this clonotype was seen a few times. The chain uses TRBV20-1 and TRBJ1-5, with D unclear. Germline lookup yields CDR1 DFQATT and CDR2 SNEGSKA (reference sequence). V was clipped by 3 bases and J by 0 bases, with 9 bases between them. CDR3 length equals 14 residues. For the CDR3, the DNA is TGCAGTGCTAGGGACGGACTTAGCAATCAGCCCCAGCATTTT. Translating gives CSARDGLSNQPQHF.

The J gene is TRBJ2-7, the V gene TRBV5-1, with D unresolved. This CDR3 has 15 residues. The germline CDR1 and CDR2 sequences are SGHRS and YFSETQ. Deletions cut 0 bases from V and 2 bases from J, with 12 bases between. The CDR3 DNA follows: TGCGCCAGCAGCTTGGGGCCCCAGACACCCTACGAGCAGTACTTC. This gives the protein CASSLGPQTPYEQYF.

Many counts were recorded for this clonotype. The rearrangement joins TRBV7-8 to TRBJ2-7; D is ambiguous. The CDR3 extends over 14 amino acids. Between the trimmed V and J ends, which lost 2 bases and 3 bases, there was a span of 11 bases. CDR1 is SGHVS and CDR2 is FQNEAQ in the germline V gene. CDR3 DNA: TGTGCCAGCAGCTTATCGGAGATGGGCTACGAGCAGTACTTC. Residues: CASSLSEMGYEQYF.

J is TRBJ2-7 and V is TRBV12-3 or TRBV12-4, with 7 bases matching TRBD1. J was trimmed by 3 bases and V by 6 bases; bases with no gene match: 8. The CDR3 extends over 14 amino acids. DNA of the CDR3: TGTGCCAGCAGCCCCGGGACAGAGTACTACGAGCAGTACTTC. Translated, it gives CASSPGTEYYEQYF.

The chain uses TRBV6-2 or TRBV6-3 and TRBJ2-1; D perhaps matches TRBD2 (6 bases). Germline V gives CDR1 MNHEY, CDR2 SVGEGT. This CDR3 is built from 17 residues. The V end lost 4 bases, the J end lost 0 bases, and 16 bases lay between the germline ends. The CDR3 sequence: CASSFPTAGSSYNEQFF. The CDR3 DNA reads as TGTGCCAGCAGTTTCCCGACGGCGGGAAGCTCCTACAATGAGCAGTTCTTC.

This clonotype was detected only a few times. The chain combines TRBV27 with TRBJ1-5; 8 nucleotides agree with TRBD1. Looked up from germline, CDR1 is MNHEY and CDR2 is SMNVEV (reference sequence). The CDR3 is 14 residues long. With V trimmed by 4 bases and J by 5 bases, 4 bases remained unmatched. Here the CDR3 DNA reads TGTGCCAGCAGTTCCCCAGGGGGCGATCAGCCCCAGCATTTT. Protein: CASSSPGGDQPQHF.

This clonotype was observed a few times. This sequence joins TRBV20-1 and TRBJ1-5; D ambiguous. Germline values: CDR1 DFQATT, CDR2 SNEGSKA (reference sequence). Trimming removed 2 bases at V and 5 bases at J, with 10 bases between. CDR3 length: 13 residues. CDR3 in amino acids: CSARYGLDQPQHF. Here the CDR3 DNA reads TGCAGTGCTAGATACGGGCTCGATCAGCCCCAGCATTTT.

In this sample, this clonotype turned up a few times. The chain combines TRBV12-3 or TRBV12-4 with TRBJ2-2; possibly TRBD2 for D (6 bases). This CDR3 spans 17 amino acids. Trimming removed 3 bases at V and 5 bases at J, with 19 bases between. In DNA form, the CDR3 reads TGTGCCAGCAGTTTCGCGGTCGGGGGTTTTAGTACCGGGGAGCTGTTTTTT. It specifies CASSFAVGGFSTGELFF.